This TCR beta chain is from a study of blood T cell repertoires in COVID-19. Using immunoSEQ multiplex PCR, the repertoire was profiled, and TCRdb retains in-frame clones only, with some absent. The table includes hundreds of thousands of clones, about 84% detected once. CDR1 SGHVS and CDR2 FNYEAQ come from the germline V gene. With 1 base removed from V and 4 bases from J, the gap between germline ends came to 13 bases. The CDR3 runs 15 residues. Enrollees, roughly 18 to 89 years old, lived in some 24 US areas. Allocation to cohorts depended on clinical history reported by the participants. This receptor was identified in a woman in her forties with acute COVID-19. This chain joins TRBV7-6 and TRBJ1-2, with D possibly TRBD1 on 6 matching bases. Material: PBMCs or T cells enriched from blood (not recorded which). The CDR3 nucleotides read TGTGCCAGCAGCTTAGAGGGGGGGGTGATCTATGGCTACACCTTC. This translates into CASSLEGGVIYGYTF.